The next 13 T cell receptor beta chains were all read from a single sample in a study of T cell responses to AZD1222 COVID-19 vaccine. The method was immunoSEQ multiplex PCR; TCRdb's version includes in-frame clones alone and lacks a portion of them. The sample holds approximately 100,000 clones, roughly 90% seen once. The input for sequencing was peripheral blood, taken on day 0 of MenACWY control vaccination. Source of these receptors: an adult in good health.

V usage is TRBV7-2 and J usage is TRBJ1-6, with D perhaps TRBD1 (5 bases). The length of the CDR3 is 13 residues. Germline lookup yields CDR1 SGHTA and CDR2 FQGNSA. The V gene lost 5 bases and the J gene lost 7 bases, with 9 bases spanning the gap. CDR3 loop: CASSAGRNSPLHF. CDR3 DNA: TGTGCCAGCAGCGCAGGGAGAAATTCACCCCTCCACTTT.

This chain links TRBV7-8 with TRBJ1-1; 7 bases align to TRBD1. V was clipped by 2 bases and J by 10 bases; unmatched bases: 7. The CDR3 length is 13 residues. The germline gives CDR1 SGHVS, CDR2 FQNEAQ. DNA of the CDR3: TGTGCCAGCAGCTTAACAGGGGAAGGGTTAGCTTTCTTT. Its protein is CASSLTGEGLAFF.

This chain joins TRBV19 and TRBJ1-2; TRBD1 matches 9 bases. CDR3 size: 15 residues. Germline CDR1 reads LNHDA; CDR2 reads SQIVND (reference sequence). After removal of 2 bases from V and 2 bases from J, the junction contained 3 bases not matched to a gene. The CDR3 DNA reads TGTGCCAGTAGTATACAAGGACAGGGGAACTATGGCTACACCTTC. Protein sequence: CASSIQGQGNYGYTF.

The V and J genes are TRBV29-1 and TRBJ1-2; 8 nucleotides line up with TRBD1. The CDR3 length is 14 residues. J was trimmed by 2 bases and V by 3 bases; bases with no gene match: 5. Germline V gives CDR1 SQVTM, CDR2 ANQGSEA. CDR3 DNA: TGCAGCGTTGATATCGGACAGGGAAACTATGGCTACACCTTC. It yields the protein CSVDIGQGNYGYTF.

This clone was observed a single time. The chain carries TRBV5-5 and TRBJ1-1; 8 bases agree with TRBD1. The CDR3 sequence is 15 residues long. The ends lost 4 bases at V and 6 bases at J; junction bases unmatched: 11. CDR1 and CDR2 (germline): SGHKS, YYEKEE (reference sequence). The CDR3 protein is CASSRAGQVKSEAFF. CDR3 nucleotide sequence: TGTGCCAGCAGCAGGGCGGGACAGGTTAAATCTGAAGCTTTCTTT.

V is TRBV10-3 and J is TRBJ1-3, with D unresolved. Looked up from germline, CDR1 is ENHRY and CDR2 is SYGVKD. Trimming pared 2 bases from V and 4 bases from J, leaving 6 bases between. This CDR3 has 13 amino acids. For the CDR3, the DNA is TGTGCCATCAGTGAGCCCTCCGGAAACACCATATATTTT. Protein sequence: CAISEPSGNTIYF.

The chain carries TRBV6-5 and TRBJ2-5; 10 nucleotides align to TRBD2. CDR1 is MNHEY and CDR2 is SVGAGI in the germline V gene. J lost 5 bases, V lost 3 bases, and 9 bases had no gene match. CDR3 length: 16 amino acids. CDR3: CASSYSPGLAPETQYF. The CDR3 bases are TGTGCCAGCAGTTATAGCCCGGGACTAGCGCCGGAGACCCAGTACTTC.

This clone came up once. The gene calls are TRBV7-2 and TRBJ1-5, with unresolved D. The V and J ends lost 1 base and 3 bases respectively, with 1 base between them. The CDR3 loop spans 12 amino acids. Germline V CDR1 and CDR2: SGHTA, FQGNSA. The CDR3 loop reads CASSLDNQPQHF. CDR3 nucleotide sequence: TGTGCCAGCAGCTTAGACAATCAGCCCCAGCATTTT. The whole variable domain, remainder taken from reference TRBV7-2 and TRBJ1-5, is GAGVSQSPSNKVTEKGKDVELRCDPISGHTALYWYRQSLGQGLEFLIYFQGNSAPDKSGLPSDRFSAERTGGSVSTLTIQRTQQEDSAVYLCASSLDNQPQHFGDGTRLSIL.

This clone occurred a few times. The rearrangement joins TRBV4-1 to TRBJ2-3, with 7 bases fitting TRBD1. After removal of 0 bases from V and 2 bases from J, the junction contained 14 bases not matched to a gene. Germline V gene data show CDR1 as MGHRA and CDR2 as YSYEKL. The CDR3 loop spans 19 amino acids. As DNA, the CDR3 is TGCGCCAGCAGCCAAGATACTGCCCCAGGCAGGGGGACCACAGATACGCAGTATTTT. This codes for CASSQDTAPGRGTTDTQYF.

The CDR3 protein is CASSYGRGDYGYTF. For the CDR3, the DNA is TGTGCCAGCAGTTACGGGAGGGGGGACTATGGCTACACCTTC. The chain is built from TRBV6-5 and TRBJ1-2; D might be TRBD1 (6 bases). V dropped 2 bases and J dropped 3 bases, with 10 bases sitting between them. Germline assignment: CDR1 MNHEY and CDR2 SVGAGI. This CDR3 has 14 residues.

The CDR3 DNA is TGTGCCAGCAGCCGGACAGGGGAGGGTTCACCCCTCCACTTT. It codes for CASSRTGEGSPLHF. The V gene is TRBV11-2, the J gene TRBJ1-6; 9 positions agree with TRBD1. J was trimmed by 9 bases and V by 5 bases; bases with no gene match: 5. This CDR3 region has 14 residues. Germline-derived CDR1 and CDR2 are SGHAT and FQNNGV.

The chain carries TRBV20-1 and TRBJ2-6; D is ambiguous. Germline V lookup: CDR1 DFQATT, CDR2 SNEGSKA (reference sequence). CDR3 length equals 15 residues. V lost 3 bases, J lost 0 bases, and 9 bases lay in between. CDR3 amino acids: CSASDPLSGANVLTF. CDR3 DNA: TGCAGTGCTAGTGATCCGCTCTCTGGGGCCAACGTCCTGACTTTC.

In regard to this clone: The same CDR3 arises from other DNA sequences in this sample as well. The genes are TRBV6-2 or TRBV6-3 and TRBJ2-7, with no clear D. V lost 2 bases to trimming and J lost 0 bases, with 5 bases between them. This CDR3 spans 13 amino acids. Germline V gene lookup returns CDR1 MNHEY and CDR2 SVGEGT. In DNA form, the CDR3 reads TGTGCCAGCAGTTACGGCAACTCCTACGAGCAGTACTTC. This codes for CASSYGNSYEQYF.